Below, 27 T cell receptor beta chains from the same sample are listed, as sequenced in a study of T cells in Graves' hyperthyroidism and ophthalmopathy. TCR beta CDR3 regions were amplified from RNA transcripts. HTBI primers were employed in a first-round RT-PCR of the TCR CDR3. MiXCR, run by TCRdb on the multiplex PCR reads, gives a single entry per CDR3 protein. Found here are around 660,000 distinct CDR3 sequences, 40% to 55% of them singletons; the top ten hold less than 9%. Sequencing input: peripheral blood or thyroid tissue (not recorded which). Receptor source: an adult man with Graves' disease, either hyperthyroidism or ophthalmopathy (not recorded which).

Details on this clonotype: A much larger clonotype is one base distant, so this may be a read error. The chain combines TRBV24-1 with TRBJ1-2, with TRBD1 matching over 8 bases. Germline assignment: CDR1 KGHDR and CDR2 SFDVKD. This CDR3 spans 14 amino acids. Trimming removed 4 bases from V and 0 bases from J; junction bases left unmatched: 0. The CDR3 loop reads CATSEDRANYGYTF. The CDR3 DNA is TGTGCCACCAGTGAGGACAGGGCTAACTATGGCTACACCTTC.

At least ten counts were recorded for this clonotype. This CDR3 is CASSDVLAEAFF. CDR3 coding DNA: TGTGCCAGCAGTGATGTCTTGGCTGAAGCTTTCTTT. V is TRBV12-3 or TRBV12-4 and J is TRBJ1-1; D gene ambiguous. V dropped 5 bases and J dropped 6 bases, with 10 bases sitting between them. The CDR3 consists of 12 residues.

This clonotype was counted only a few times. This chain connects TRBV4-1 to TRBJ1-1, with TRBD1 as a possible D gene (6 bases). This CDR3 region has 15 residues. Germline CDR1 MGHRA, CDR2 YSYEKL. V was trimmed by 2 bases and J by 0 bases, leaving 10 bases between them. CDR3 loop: CASSQLTGLNTEAFF. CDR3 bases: TGCGCCAGCAGCCAATTAACAGGGTTGAACACTGAAGCTTTCTTT.

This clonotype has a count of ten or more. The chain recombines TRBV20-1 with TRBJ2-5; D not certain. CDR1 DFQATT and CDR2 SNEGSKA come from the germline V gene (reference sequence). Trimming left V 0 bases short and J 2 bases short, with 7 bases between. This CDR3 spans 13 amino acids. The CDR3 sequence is CSARDQKQETQYF. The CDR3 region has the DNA TGCAGTGCTAGAGACCAAAAACAAGAGACCCAGTACTTC.

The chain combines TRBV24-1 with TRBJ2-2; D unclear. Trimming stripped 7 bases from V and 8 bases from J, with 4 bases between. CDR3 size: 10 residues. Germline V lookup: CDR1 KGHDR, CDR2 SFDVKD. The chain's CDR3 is CATRLGELFF. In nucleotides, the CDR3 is TGTGCCACCAGGCTTGGGGAGCTGTTTTTT.

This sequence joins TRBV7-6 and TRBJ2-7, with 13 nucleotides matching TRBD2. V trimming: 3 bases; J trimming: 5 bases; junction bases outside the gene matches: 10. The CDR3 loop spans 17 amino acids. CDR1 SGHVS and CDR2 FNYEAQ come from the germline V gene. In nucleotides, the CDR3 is TGTGCCAGCAGCTTTAGCCGTTCCGGGACTAGCGGGGACGAGCAGTACTTC. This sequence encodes CASSFSRSGTSGDEQYF.

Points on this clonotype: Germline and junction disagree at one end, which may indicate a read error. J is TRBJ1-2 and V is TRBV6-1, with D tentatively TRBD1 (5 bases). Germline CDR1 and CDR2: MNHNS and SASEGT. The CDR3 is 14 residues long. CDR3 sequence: CGSSEGFQGRGYTF. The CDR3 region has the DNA TGTGGCAGCAGTGAAGGCTTCCAGGGTCGGGGCTACACCTTC.

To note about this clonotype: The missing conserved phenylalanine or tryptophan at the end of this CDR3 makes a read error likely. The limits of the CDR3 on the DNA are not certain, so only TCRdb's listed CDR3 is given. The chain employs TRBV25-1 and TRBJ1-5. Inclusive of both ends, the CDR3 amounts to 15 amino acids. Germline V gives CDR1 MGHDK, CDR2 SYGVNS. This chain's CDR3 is CASTVTGISNQPHAA.

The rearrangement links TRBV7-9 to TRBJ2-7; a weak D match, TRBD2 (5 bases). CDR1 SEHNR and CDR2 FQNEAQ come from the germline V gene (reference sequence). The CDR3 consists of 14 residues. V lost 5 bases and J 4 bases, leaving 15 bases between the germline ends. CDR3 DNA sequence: TGTGCCAGCAGCAGACACGGGAATTCTTACGAGCAGTACTTC. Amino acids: CASSRHGNSYEQYF.

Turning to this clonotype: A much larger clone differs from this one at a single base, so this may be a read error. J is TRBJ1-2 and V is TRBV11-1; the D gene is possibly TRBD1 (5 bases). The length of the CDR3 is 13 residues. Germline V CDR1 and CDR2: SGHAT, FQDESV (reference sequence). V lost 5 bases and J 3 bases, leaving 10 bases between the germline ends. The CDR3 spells CASSRAGHYGYTF. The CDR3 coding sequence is TGTGCCAGCAGCCGCGCAGGGCACTATGGCTACACCTTC.

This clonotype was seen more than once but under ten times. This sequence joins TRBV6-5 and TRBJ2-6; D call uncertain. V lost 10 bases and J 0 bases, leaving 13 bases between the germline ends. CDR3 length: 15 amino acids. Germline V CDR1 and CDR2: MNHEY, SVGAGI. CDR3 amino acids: CAISATASGANVLTF. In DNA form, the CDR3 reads TGTGCCATCAGCGCCACCGCCTCTGGGGCCAACGTCCTGACTTTC.

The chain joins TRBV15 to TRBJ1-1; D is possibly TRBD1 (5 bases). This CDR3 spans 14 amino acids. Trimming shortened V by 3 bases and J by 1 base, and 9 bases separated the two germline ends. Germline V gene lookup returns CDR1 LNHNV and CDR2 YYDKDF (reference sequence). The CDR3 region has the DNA TGTGCCACCAGCAGCCCCCAGGGGAACACTGAAGCTTTCTTT. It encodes CATSSPQGNTEAFF.

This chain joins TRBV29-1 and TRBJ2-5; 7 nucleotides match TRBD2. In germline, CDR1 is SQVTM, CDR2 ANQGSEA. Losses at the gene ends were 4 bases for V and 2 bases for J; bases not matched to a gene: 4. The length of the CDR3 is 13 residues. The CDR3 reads CSVVAGEQETQYF. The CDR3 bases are TGCAGCGTTGTGGCGGGGGAGCAAGAGACCCAGTACTTC.

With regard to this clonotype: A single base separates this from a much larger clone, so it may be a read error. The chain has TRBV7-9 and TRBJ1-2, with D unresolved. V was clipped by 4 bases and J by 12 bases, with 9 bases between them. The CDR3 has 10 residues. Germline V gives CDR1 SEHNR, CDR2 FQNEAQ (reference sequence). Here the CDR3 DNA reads TGTGCCAGCAGCTCTGGGGTACACACCTTC. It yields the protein CASSSGVHTF. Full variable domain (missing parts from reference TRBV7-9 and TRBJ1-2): DTGVSQNPRHKITKRGQNVTFRCDPISEHNRLYWYRQTLGQGPEFLTYFQNEAQLEKSRLLSDRFSAERPKGSFSTLEIQRTEQGDSAMYLCASSSGVHTFGSGTRLTVV.

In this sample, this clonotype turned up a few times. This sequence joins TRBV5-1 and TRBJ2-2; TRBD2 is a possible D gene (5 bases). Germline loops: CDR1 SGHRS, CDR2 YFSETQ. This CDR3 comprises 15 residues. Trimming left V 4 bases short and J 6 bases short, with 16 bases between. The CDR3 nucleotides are TGCGCCAGCAGCCTAGCAACGGGCTCACCCGGGGAGCTGTTTTTT. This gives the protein CASSLATGSPGELFF.

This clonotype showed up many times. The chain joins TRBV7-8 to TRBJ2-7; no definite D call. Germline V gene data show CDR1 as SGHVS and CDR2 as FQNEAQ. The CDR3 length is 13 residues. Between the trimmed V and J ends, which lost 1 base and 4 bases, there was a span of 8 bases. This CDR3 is CASSLEGGYEQYF. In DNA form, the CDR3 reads TGTGCCAGCAGCTTAGAAGGCGGTTACGAGCAGTACTTC.

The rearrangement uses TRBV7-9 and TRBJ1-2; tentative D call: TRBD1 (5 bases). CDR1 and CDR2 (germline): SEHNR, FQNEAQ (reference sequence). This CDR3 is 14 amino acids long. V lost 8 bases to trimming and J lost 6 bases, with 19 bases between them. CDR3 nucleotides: TGTGCCAGCTCACCAAGGGCAGGGCTACATGGCTACACCTTC. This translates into CASSPRAGLHGYTF.

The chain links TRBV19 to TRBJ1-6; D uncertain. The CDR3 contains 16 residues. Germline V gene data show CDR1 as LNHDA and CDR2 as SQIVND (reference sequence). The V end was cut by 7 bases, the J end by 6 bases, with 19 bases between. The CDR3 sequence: CASKREGFDSNSPLHF. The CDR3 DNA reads TGTGCCAGTAAACGGGAGGGCTTCGATAGTAATTCACCCCTCCACTTT. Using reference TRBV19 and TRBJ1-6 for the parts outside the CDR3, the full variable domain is DGGITQSPKYLFRKEGQNVTLSCEQNLNHDAMYWYRQDPGQGLRLIYYSQIVNDFQKGDIAEGYSVSREKKESFPLTVTSAQKNPTAFYLCASKREGFDSNSPLHFGNGTRLTVT.

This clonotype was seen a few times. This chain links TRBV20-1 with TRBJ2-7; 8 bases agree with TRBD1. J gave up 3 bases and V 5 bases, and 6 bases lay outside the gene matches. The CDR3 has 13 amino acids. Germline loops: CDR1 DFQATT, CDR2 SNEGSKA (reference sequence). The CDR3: CSALGQGGYEQYF. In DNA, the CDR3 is TGCAGTGCTCTTGGACAGGGTGGCTACGAGCAGTACTTC.

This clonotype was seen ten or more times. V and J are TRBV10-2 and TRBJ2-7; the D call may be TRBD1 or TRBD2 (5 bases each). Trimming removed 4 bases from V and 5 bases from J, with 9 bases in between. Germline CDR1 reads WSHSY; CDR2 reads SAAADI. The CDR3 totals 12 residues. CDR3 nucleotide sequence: TGCGCCAGCAGTGGAAGAGGGGACGAGCAGTACTTC. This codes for CASSGRGDEQYF.

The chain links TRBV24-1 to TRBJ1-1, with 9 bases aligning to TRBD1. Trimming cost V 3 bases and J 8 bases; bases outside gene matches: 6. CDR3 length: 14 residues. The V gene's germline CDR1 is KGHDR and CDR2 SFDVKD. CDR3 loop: CATSDRDRVGEAFF. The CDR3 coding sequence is TGTGCCACCAGTGATCGGGACAGGGTCGGCGAAGCTTTCTTT.

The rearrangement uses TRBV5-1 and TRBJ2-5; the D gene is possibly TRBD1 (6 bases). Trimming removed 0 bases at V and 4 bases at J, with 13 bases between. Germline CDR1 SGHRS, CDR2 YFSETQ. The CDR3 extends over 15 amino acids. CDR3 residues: CASSLADGGRETQYF. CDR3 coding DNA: TGCGCCAGCAGCTTGGCTGATGGGGGCCGAGAGACCCAGTACTTC.

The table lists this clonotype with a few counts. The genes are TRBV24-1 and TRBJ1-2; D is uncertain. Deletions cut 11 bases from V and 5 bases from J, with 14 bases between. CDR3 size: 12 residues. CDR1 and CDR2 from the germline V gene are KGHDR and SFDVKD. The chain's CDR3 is CASRNGAYGYTF. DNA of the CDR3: TGTGCCAGCAGAAATGGAGCTTATGGCTACACCTTC.

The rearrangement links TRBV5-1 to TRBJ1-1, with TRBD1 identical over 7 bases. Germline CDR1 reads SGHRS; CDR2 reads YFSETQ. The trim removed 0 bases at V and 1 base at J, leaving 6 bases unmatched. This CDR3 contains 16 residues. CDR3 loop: CASSLALRGPNTEAFF. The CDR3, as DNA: TGCGCCAGCAGCTTGGCTCTGAGGGGGCCGAACACTGAAGCTTTCTTT.

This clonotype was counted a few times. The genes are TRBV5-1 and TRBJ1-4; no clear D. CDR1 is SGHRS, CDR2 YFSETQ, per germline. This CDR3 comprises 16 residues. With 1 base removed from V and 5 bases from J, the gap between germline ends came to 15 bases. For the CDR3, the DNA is TGCGCCAGCAGCTTGTCCGATCCAACCACGAATGAAAAACTGTTTTTT. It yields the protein CASSLSDPTTNEKLFF.

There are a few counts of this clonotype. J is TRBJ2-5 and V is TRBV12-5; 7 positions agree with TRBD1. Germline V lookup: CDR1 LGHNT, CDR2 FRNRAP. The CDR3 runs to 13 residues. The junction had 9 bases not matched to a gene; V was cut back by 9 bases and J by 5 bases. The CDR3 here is CARRTGVDETQYF. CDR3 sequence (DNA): TGTGCTAGGCGCACAGGGGTTGACGAGACCCAGTACTTC.

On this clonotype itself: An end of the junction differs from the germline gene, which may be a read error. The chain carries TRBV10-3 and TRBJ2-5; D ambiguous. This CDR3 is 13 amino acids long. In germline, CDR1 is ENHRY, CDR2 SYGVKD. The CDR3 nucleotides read TGTGCCAGCAGTGATACCCCTCAAGAGACCCAGTACTTC. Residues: CASSDTPQETQYF.